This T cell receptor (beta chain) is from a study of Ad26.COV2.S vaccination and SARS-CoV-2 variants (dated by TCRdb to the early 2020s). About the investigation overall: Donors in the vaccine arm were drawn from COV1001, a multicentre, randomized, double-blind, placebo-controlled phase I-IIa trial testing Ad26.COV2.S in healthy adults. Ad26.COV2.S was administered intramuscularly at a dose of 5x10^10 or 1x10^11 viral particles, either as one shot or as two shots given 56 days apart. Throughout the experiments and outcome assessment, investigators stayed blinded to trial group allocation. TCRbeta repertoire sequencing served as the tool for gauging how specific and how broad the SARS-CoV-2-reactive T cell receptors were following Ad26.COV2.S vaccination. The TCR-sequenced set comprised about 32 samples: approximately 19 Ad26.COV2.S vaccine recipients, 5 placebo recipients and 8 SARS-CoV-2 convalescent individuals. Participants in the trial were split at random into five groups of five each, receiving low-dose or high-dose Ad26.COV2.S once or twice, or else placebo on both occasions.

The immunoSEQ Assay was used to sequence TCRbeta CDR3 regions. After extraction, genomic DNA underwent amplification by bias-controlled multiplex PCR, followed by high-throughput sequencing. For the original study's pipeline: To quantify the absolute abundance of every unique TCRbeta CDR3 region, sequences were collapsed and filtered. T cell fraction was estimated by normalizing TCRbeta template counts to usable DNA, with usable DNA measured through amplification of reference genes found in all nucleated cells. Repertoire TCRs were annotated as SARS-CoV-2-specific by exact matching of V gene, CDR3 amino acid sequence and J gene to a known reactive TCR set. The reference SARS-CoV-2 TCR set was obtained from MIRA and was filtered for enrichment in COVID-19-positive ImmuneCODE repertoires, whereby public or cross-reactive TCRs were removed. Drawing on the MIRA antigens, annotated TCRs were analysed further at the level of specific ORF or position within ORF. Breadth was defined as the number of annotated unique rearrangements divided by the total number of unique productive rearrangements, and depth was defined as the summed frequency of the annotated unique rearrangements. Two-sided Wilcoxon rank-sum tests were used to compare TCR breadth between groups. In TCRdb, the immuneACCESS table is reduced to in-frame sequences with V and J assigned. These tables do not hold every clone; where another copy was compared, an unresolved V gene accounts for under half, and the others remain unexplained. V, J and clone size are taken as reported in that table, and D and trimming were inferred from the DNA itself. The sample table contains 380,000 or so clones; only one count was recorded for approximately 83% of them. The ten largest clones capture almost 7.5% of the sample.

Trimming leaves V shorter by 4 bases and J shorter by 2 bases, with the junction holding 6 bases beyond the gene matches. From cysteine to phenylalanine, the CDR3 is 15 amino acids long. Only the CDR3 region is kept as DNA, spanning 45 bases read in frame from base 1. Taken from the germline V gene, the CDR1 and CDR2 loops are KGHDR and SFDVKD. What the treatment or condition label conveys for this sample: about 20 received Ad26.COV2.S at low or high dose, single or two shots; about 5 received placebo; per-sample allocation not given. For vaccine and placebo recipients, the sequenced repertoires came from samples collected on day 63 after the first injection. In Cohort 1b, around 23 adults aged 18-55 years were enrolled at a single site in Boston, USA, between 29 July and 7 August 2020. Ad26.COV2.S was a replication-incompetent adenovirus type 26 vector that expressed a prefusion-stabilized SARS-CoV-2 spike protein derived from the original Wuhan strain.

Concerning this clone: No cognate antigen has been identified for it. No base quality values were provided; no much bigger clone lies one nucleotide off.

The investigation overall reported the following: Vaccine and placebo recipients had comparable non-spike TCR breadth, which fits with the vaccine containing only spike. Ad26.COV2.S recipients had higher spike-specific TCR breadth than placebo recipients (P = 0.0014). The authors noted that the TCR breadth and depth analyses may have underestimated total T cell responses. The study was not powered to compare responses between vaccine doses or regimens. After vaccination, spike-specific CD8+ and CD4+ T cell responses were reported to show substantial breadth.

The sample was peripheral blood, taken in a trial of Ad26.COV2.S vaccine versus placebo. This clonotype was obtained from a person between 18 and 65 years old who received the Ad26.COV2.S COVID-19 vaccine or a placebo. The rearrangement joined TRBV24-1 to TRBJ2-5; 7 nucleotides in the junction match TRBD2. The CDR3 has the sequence CATSESSGAQETQYF. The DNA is TGTGCCACCAGTGAGTCTAGCGGAGCTCAAGAGACCCAGTACTTC.